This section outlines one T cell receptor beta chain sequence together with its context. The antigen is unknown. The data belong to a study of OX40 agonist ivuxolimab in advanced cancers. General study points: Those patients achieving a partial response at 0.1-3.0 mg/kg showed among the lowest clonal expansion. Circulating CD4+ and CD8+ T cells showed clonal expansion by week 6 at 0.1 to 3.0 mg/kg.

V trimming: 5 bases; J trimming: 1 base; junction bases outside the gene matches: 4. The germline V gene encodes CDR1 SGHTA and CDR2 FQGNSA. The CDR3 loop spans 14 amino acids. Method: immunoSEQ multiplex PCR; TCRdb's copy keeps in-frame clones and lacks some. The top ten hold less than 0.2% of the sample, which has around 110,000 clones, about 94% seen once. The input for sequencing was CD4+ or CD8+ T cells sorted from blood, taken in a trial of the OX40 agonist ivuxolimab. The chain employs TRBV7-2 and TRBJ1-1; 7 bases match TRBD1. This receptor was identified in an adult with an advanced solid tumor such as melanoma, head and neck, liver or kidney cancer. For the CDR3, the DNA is TGTGCCAGCAGCCTCCGACAGGGGAACACTGAAGCTTTCTTT. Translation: CASSLRQGNTEAFF.